Following are 9 T cell receptor beta chains from one sample sequenced in a study of T cell changes during pregnancy in multiple sclerosis. Libraries were prepared by immunoSEQ multiplex PCR; TCRdb keeps only in-frame clonotypes and omits some of them. The sample shows tens of thousands of clones, 93% of them seen only once. Sequenced here: peripheral blood, sampled in the second trimester of pregnancy. The receptors derive from a female donor with multiple sclerosis, enrolled in a pregnancy study.

V and J are TRBV5-5 and TRBJ2-1; D call uncertain. The V end lost 4 bases, the J end lost 5 bases, and 10 bases lay between the germline ends. The CDR3 spans 13 residues. Germline assignment: CDR1 SGHKS and CDR2 YYEKEE (reference sequence). The CDR3 nucleotides read TGTGCCAGCAGCCCCCTCGCGAACAATGAGCAGTTCTTC. This codes for CASSPLANNEQFF. The entire variable domain, with the rest obtained from reference TRBV5-5 and TRBJ2-1, is as follows: DAGVTQSPTHLIKTRGQQVTLRCSPISGHKSVSWYQQVLGQGPQFIFQYYEKEERGRGNFPDRFSARQFPNYSSELNVNALLLGDSALYLCASSPLANNEQFFGPGTRLTVL.

The CDR3, as DNA: TGTGCCAGCAGCCTCAGACAGGCCGAATCCTACGAGCAGTACTTC. Residues: CASSLRQAESYEQYF. The genes are TRBV7-8 and TRBJ2-7; D possibly corresponds to TRBD1 (6 bases). There are 15 residues in the CDR3. Germline V CDR1 and CDR2: SGHVS, FQNEAQ. V dropped 5 bases and J dropped 1 base, with 15 bases sitting between them. The entire variable domain, with the rest obtained from reference TRBV7-8 and TRBJ2-7, is as follows: GAGVSQSPRYKVAKRGQDVALRCDPISGHVSLFWYQQALGQGPEFLTYFQNEAQLDKSGLPSDRFFAERPEGSVSTLKIQRTQQEDSAVYLCASSLRQAESYEQYFGPGTRLTVT.

The V and J genes are TRBV28 and TRBJ1-2; a possible D gene is TRBD1 (5 bases). Trimming cost V 6 bases and J 5 bases, with 10 bases left between them. The CDR3 loop spans 12 amino acids. Germline lookup yields CDR1 MDHEN and CDR2 SYDVKM. Here the CDR3 reads CASRSGGYGYTF. The CDR3 DNA is TGTGCCAGCAGATCCGGGGGATATGGCTACACCTTC.

The chain combines TRBV29-1 with TRBJ2-6; tentatively, D is TRBD1 (5 bases). The CDR3 has 13 amino acids. Per germline, CDR1 SQVTM and CDR2 ANQGSEA. The ends were cut back, 5 bases at V and 2 bases at J, with 7 bases in the middle. The CDR3 bases are TGCAGCGTTAAGGGGCCTGGGGCCAACGTCCTGACTTTC. Its translation is CSVKGPGANVLTF.

The J gene is TRBJ2-2, the V gene TRBV4-1, with D perhaps TRBD2 (6 bases). The CDR3 extends over 16 amino acids. Germline V CDR1 and CDR2: MGHRA, YSYEKL. The germline V and J ends were trimmed by 0 bases and 4 bases, with 12 bases remaining between them. The chain's CDR3 is CASSQERRESTGELFF. The CDR3 DNA follows: TGCGCCAGCAGCCAAGAGAGACGGGAGAGCACCGGGGAGCTGTTTTTT.

The chain links TRBV25-1 to TRBJ1-5; D unclear. Trimming took 5 bases from V and 2 from J, leaving 10 bases between them. The germline V gene encodes CDR1 MGHDK and CDR2 SYGVNS. This CDR3 region has 14 residues. The CDR3: CASSPTTGNQPQHF. Written as DNA, the CDR3 is TGTGCCAGCAGTCCAACCACGGGCAATCAGCCCCAGCATTTT.

The chain is built from TRBV19 and TRBJ2-4, with D perhaps matching TRBD2 (7 bases). The V gene lost 2 bases and the J gene lost 6 bases, with 14 bases spanning the gap. Germline CDR1 and CDR2: LNHDA and SQIVND (reference sequence). The CDR3 is 15 residues long. The CDR3, as DNA: TGTGCCAGTAGTATATGGGGGGGCTTGGGAAACATTCAGTACTTC. It codes for CASSIWGGLGNIQYF.

This chain links TRBV11-3 with TRBJ1-3, with a tentative D call TRBD1 (5 bases). The CDR3 is 14 residues long. V lost 5 bases, J lost 2 bases, and 10 bases lay in between. The germline V gene has CDR1 SGHNT and CDR2 YENEEA. DNA for the CDR3: TGTGCCAGCAGCAGGCGGACAACTGGAAACACCATATATTTT. Its translation: CASSRRTTGNTIYF.

V and J are TRBV18 and TRBJ2-7, with TRBD2 matching over 10 bases. This CDR3 region has 14 residues. CDR1 and CDR2 (germline): KGHSH, LQKENI. After removal of 2 bases from V and 4 bases from J, the junction contained 2 bases not matched to a gene. The CDR3 DNA follows: TGTGCCAGCTCACCAAGGACTAGCGGTTACGAGCAGTACTTC. Amino acids: CASSPRTSGYEQYF.